This T cell receptor (beta chain) is drawn from a study of T cell changes during pregnancy in multiple sclerosis. Germline CDR1 and CDR2: MNHNS and SASEGT. This CDR3 region has 14 residues. Deletions cut 11 bases from V and 0 bases from J, with 16 bases between. Profiling relied on immunoSEQ multiplex PCR, and the TCRdb table lists in-frame clones only, not all of them. The sample records about 98,000 clones, about 90% being singletons. The starting material was peripheral blood, obtained after pregnancy. The sequence was obtained from a female donor in good health, enrolled as a control in a pregnancy study. This rearrangement joins TRBV6-1 to TRBJ1-2; D remains ambiguous. The CDR3: CAGGSRQANYGYTF. The CDR3 DNA follows: TGTGCCGGAGGGTCGAGGCAGGCTAACTATGGCTACACCTTC.